Only one count was recorded for the clone carrying this TCR beta chain. This record comes from a study of Graves' ophthalmopathy and Graves' hyperthyroidism. Amplification from RNA transcripts yielded the TCR beta CDR3 regions. HTBI primers were employed in first-round RT-PCR, then a second-round multiplex PCR followed. A single record per CDR3 protein comes from TCRdb applying MiXCR to the multiplex PCR reads. The sample has 200,000 to 250,000 distinct CDR3 sequences; roughly a fifth are singletons. V was shortened by 3 bases and J by 5 bases, with 10 bases between the two germline ends. Per germline, CDR1 SGHDN and CDR2 FVKESK. The CDR3 extends over 13 amino acids.

Sequencing was done on a sample of peripheral blood. J is TRBJ2-5 and V is TRBV14; no definite D call. The TCR originated in a woman in her forties or fifties with Graves' ophthalmopathy. CDR3 sequence (DNA): TGTGCCAGCAGCCAGCCCGTAGGGGAGACCCAGTACTTC. Its protein product is CASSQPVGETQYF.